This T cell receptor beta chain was identified during a study of blood T cell repertoires in COVID-19. Study at large: PBMCs, B-cell-depleted T cells, or T cells were the source of the cDNA or gDNA that made up the material.

The CDR3 has 14 residues. Germline V gene sequence: CDR1 SGHTA, CDR2 FQGNSA. V lost 3 bases to trimming and J lost 4 bases, with 9 bases between them. Original processing notes: Estimated nucleated cell counts came from reference gene primer amplification. Some clones are missing from TCRdb's copy, which holds only in-frame ones; the method was immunoSEQ multiplex PCR. V and J calls and clone size are those listed in that table; D and trimming were worked out from the DNA. The sample lists a few hundred thousand clones, 87% occurring once. Material: peripheral blood. This sequence originates from a woman in her fifties or sixties who had recovered from COVID-19. The rearrangement joins TRBV7-2 to TRBJ1-4; D may be TRBD1 (6 bases). Here the CDR3 DNA reads TGTGCCAGCAGCTTGGGGGCCTTTAATGAAAAACTGTTTTTT. Translating it yields CASSLGAFNEKLFF. Full variable domain (rest looked up from reference TRBV7-2 and TRBJ1-4): GAGVSQSPSNKVTEKGKDVELRCDPISGHTALYWYRQSLGQGLEFLIYFQGNSAPDKSGLPSDRFSAERTGGSVSTLTIQRTQQEDSAVYLCASSLGAFNEKLFFGSGTQLSVL.